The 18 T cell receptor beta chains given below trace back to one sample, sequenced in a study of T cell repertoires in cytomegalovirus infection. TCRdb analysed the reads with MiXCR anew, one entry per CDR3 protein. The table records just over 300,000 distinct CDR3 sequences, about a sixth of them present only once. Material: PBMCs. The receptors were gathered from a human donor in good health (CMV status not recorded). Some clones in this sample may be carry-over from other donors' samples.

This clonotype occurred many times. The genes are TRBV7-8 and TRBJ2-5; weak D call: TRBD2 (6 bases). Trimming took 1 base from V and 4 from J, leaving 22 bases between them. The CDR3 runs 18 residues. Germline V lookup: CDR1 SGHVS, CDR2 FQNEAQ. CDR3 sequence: CASSLGSLSTVGGETQYF. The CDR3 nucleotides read TGTGCCAGCAGCTTAGGTTCCTTATCGACAGTCGGGGGAGAGACCCAGTACTTC.

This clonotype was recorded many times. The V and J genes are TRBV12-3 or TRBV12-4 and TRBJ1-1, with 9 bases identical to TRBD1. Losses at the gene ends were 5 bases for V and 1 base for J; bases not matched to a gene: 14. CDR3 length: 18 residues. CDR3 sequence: CASSPDSRTGEGNTEAFF. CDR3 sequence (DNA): TGTGCCAGCAGTCCCGACTCGAGGACAGGGGAAGGGAACACTGAAGCTTTCTTT.

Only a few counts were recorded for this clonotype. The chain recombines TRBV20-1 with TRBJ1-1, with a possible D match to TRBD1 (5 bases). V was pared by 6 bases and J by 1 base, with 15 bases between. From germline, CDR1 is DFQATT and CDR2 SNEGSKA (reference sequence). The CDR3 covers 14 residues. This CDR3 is CSAVHGTANTEAFF. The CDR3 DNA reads TGCAGTGCGGTTCACGGGACTGCGAACACTGAAGCTTTCTTT.

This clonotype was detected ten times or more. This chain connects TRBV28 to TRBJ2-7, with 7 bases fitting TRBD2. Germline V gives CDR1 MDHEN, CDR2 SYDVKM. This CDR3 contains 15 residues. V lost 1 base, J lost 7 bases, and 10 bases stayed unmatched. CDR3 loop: CASSLYSRGVGEQYF. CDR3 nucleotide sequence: TGTGCCAGCAGTTTATATTCTCGGGGGGTAGGGGAGCAGTACTTC.

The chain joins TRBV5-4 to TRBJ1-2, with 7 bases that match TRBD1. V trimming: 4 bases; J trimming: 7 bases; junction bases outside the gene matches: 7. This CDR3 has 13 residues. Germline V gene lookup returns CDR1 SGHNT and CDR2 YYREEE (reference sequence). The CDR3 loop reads CASSVGTAAGYTF. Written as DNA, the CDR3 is TGTGCCAGCAGCGTGGGGACAGCGGCTGGCTACACCTTC. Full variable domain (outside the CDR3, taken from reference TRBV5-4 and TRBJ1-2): ETGVTQSPTHLIKTRGQQVTLRCSSQSGHNTVSWYQQALGQGPQFIFQYYREEENGRGNFPPRFSGLQFPNYSSELNVNALELDDSALYLCASSVGTAAGYTFGSGTRLTVV.

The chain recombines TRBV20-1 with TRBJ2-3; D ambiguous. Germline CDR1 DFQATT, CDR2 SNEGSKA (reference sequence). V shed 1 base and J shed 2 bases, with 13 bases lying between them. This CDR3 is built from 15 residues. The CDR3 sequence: CSARGWTRPTDTQYF. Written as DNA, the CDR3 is TGCAGTGCTAGAGGGTGGACCCGACCCACAGATACGCAGTATTTT.

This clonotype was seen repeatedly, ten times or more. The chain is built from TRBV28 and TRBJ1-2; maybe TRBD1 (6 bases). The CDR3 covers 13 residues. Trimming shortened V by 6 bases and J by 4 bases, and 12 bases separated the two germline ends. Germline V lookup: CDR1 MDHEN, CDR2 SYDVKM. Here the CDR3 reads CASRPQGGYGYTF. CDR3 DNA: TGTGCCAGCAGGCCACAGGGAGGCTATGGCTACACCTTC.

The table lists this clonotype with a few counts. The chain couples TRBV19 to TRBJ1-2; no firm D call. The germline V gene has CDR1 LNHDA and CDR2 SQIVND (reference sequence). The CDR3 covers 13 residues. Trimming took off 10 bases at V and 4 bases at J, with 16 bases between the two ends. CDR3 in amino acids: CATRAVGPYGYTF. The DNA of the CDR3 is TGTGCCACCCGGGCCGTCGGCCCCTATGGCTACACCTTC. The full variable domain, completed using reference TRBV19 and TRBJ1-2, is DGGITQSPKYLFRKEGQNVTLSCEQNLNHDAMYWYRQDPGQGLRLIYYSQIVNDFQKGDIAEGYSVSREKKESFPLTVTSAQKNPTAFYLCATRAVGPYGYTFGSGTRLTVV.

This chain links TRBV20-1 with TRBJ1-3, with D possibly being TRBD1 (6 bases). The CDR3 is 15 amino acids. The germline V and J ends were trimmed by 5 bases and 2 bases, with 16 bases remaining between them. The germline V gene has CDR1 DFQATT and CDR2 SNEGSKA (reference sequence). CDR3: CSAHNSGTTGNTIYF. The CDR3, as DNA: TGCAGTGCTCACAACTCCGGGACAACTGGAAACACCATATATTTT.

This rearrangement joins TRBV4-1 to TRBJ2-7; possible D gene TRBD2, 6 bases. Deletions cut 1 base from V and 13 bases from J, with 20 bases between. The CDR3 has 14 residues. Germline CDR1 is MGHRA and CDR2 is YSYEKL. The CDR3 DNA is TGCGCCAGCAGCCAAGGGTCTCGGCAGGGAGGTTTTTACTTC. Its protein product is CASSQGSRQGGFYF.

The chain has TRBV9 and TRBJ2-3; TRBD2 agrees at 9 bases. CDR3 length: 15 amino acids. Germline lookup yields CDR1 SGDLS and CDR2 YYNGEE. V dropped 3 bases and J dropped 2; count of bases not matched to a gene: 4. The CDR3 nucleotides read TGTGCCAGCAGCGAGGCGGGGGGGACCACAGATACGCAGTATTTT. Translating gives CASSEAGGTTDTQYF.

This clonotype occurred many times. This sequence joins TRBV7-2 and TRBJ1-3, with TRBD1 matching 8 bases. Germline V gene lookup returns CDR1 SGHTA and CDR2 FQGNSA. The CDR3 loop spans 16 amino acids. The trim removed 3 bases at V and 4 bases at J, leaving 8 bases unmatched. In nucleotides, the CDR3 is TGTGCCAGCAGCTTCATCTGGACAGGGACCGGAAACACCATATATTTT. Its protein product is CASSFIWTGTGNTIYF.

CDR3: CASSSQGAVFLGYTF. The CDR3 coding sequence is TGTGCCAGCAGCTCCCAGGGGGCGGTTTTTTTAGGCTACACCTTC. The rearrangement uses TRBV12-3 or TRBV12-4 and TRBJ1-2; 8 positions match TRBD1. CDR3 length: 15 residues. The J segment lost 8 bases and the V segment lost 6 bases, leaving 14 bases of the junction unmatched.

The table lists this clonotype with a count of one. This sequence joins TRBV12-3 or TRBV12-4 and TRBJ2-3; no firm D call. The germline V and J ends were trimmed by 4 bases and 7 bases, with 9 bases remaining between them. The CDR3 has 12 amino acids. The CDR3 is CASSSTAYTQYF. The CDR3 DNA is TGTGCCAGCAGTTCAACCGCTTATACGCAGTATTTT.

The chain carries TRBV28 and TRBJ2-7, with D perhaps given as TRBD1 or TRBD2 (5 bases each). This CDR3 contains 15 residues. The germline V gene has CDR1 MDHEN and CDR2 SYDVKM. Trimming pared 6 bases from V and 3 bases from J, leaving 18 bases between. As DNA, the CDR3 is TGTGCCAGCAGAGGCGGTGGGACGGATTACTACGAGCAGTACTTC. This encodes CASRGGGTDYYEQYF.

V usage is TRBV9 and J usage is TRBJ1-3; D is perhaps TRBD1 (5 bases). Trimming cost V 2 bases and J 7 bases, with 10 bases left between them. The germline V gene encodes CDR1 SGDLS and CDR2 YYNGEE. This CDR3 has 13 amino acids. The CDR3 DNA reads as TGTGCCAGCAGCGTGGGGGATAAGAACACCATATATTTT. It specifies CASSVGDKNTIYF.

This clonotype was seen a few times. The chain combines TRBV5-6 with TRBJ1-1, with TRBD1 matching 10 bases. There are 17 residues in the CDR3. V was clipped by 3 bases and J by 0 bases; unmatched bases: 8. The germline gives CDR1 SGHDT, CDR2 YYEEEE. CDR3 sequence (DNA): TGTGCCAGCAGCTCCGGGACAGGGGAGAGTTTGAACACTGAAGCTTTCTTT. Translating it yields CASSSGTGESLNTEAFF.

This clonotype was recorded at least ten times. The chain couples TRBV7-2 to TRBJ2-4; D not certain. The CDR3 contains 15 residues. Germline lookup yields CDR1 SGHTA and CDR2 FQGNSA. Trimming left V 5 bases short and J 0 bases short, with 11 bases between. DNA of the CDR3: TGTGCCAGCAGCCGGGCCAGCATAGCCAAAAACATTCAGTACTTC. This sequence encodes CASSRASIAKNIQYF.